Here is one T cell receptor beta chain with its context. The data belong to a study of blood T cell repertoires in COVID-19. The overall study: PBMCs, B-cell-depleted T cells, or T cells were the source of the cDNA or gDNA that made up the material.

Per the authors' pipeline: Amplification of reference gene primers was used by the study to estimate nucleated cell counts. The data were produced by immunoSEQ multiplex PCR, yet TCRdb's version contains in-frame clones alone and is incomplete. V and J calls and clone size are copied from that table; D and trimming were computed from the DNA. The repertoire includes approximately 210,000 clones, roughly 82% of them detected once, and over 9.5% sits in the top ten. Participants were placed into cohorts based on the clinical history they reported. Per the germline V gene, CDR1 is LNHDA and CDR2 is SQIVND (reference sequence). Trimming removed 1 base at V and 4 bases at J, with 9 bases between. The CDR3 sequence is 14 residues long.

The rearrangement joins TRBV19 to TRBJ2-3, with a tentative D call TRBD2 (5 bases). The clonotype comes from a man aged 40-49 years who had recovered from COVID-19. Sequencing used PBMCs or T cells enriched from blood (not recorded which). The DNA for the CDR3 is TGTGCCAGTAGTATAGTCCGGGGTTCAGATACGCAGTATTTT. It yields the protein CASSIVRGSDTQYF.